The 27 T cell receptor beta chains in this list originate from one sample, sequenced in a study of T cells in Graves' hyperthyroidism and ophthalmopathy. Regions amplified from RNA transcripts were the TCR beta CDR3 regions. The HTBI primer set drove a first-round RT-PCR of the TCR CDR3. MiXCR, run by TCRdb on the multiplex PCR reads, gives a single entry per CDR3 protein. The table records about 760,000 distinct CDR3 sequences, over 35% of them present only once. The specimen sequenced was blood. Receptors originate from a woman aged 40-49 years with Graves' hyperthyroidism.

The rearrangement uses TRBV4-3 and TRBJ2-7, with a weak D call TRBD2 (6 bases). The germline V and J ends were trimmed by 1 base and 4 bases, with 17 bases remaining between them. Per the germline V gene, CDR1 is LGHNA and CDR2 is YSLEER. The CDR3 loop spans 16 amino acids. CDR3 amino acids: CASSQGMGLEFYEQYF. The CDR3 coding sequence is TGCGCCAGCAGCCAAGGTATGGGACTGGAATTTTACGAGCAGTACTTC.

The chain uses TRBV10-3 and TRBJ2-6; 9 bases fit TRBD1. J gave up 4 bases and V 4 bases, and 5 bases lay outside the gene matches. The CDR3 totals 16 residues. CDR1 and CDR2 from the germline V gene are ENHRY and SYGVKD. CDR3 DNA: TGTGCCATCAGTGGACAGGGGGACCCAGGGGCCAACGTCCTGACTTTC. Translating it yields CAISGQGDPGANVLTF.

The chain has TRBV6-1 and TRBJ1-1, with 7 nucleotides matching TRBD1. Germline values: CDR1 MNHNS, CDR2 SASEGT. This CDR3 has 14 amino acids. The V and J ends lost 6 bases and 6 bases, in that order; junction bases with no gene match: 10. The CDR3 sequence: CASRTDRVGSEAFF. The CDR3 bases are TGTGCCAGCAGAACCGACAGGGTTGGCTCTGAAGCTTTCTTT.

There are many counts of this clonotype. The chain combines TRBV5-6 with TRBJ2-5; D unclear. Germline V gene lookup returns CDR1 SGHDT and CDR2 YYEEEE. The CDR3 extends over 12 amino acids. The V end was cut by 1 base, the J end by 5 bases, with 6 bases between. The CDR3 loop is CASSLMRETQYF. The CDR3 coding sequence is TGTGCCAGCAGCTTGATGCGTGAGACCCAGTACTTC.

Only a few counts were recorded for this clonotype. V and J are TRBV7-9 and TRBJ2-7, with D perhaps given as TRBD1 or TRBD2 (6 bases each). Germline CDR1 reads SEHNR; CDR2 reads FQNEAQ (reference sequence). The CDR3 length is 15 residues. V dropped 6 bases and J dropped 4 bases, with 19 bases sitting between them. CDR3 DNA sequence: TGTGCCAGCAGTGTAATGGGGGGCGCTGGATACGAGCAGTACTTC. This encodes CASSVMGGAGYEQYF.

The chain joins TRBV12-3 or TRBV12-4 to TRBJ1-6; 10 nucleotides agree with TRBD1. J was trimmed by 9 bases and V by 3 bases; bases with no gene match: 2. This CDR3 contains 14 residues. The CDR3 here is CASSFGTGVSPLHF. CDR3 nucleotide sequence: TGTGCCAGCAGTTTCGGGACAGGGGTTTCACCCCTCCACTTT.

The chain's CDR3 is CASSSQTGGETQYF. In DNA form, the CDR3 reads TGTGCCAGCAGCTCACAGACAGGGGGCGAGACCCAGTACTTC. The V and J genes are TRBV7-1 and TRBJ2-5; TRBD1 aligns across 10 bases. TRBV7-1 is sorted into the ORF group, with uncertain function. CDR3 length equals 14 residues. Unmatched junction bases numbered 2, after V lost 2 bases and J lost 5 bases.

This chain joins TRBV10-2 and TRBJ1-4; 11 nucleotides line up with TRBD1. Germline V CDR1 and CDR2: WSHSY, SAAADI. V was clipped by 7 bases and J by 6 bases; unmatched bases: 7. The CDR3 is made up of 15 amino acids. CDR3 region: CASTAGTGGHEKLFF. The CDR3 DNA reads TGCGCCAGCACCGCTGGGACAGGGGGACATGAAAAACTGTTTTTT.

V usage is TRBV25-1 and J usage is TRBJ2-5; no clear D gene. The CDR3 is 11 amino acids. The V gene's germline CDR1 is MGHDK and CDR2 SYGVNS. Trimming removed 6 bases from V and 9 bases from J, with 11 bases in between. CDR3 amino acids: CASRKYYSQYF. CDR3 in DNA: TGTGCCAGCAGAAAATACTACTCCCAGTACTTC.

This clonotype was counted ten times or more. The DNA for the CDR3 is TGTGCCAGTAGTATTTCGATTACCGGGGAGCTGTTTTTT. Protein product: CASSISITGELFF. The gene calls are TRBV19 and TRBJ2-2; D is undetermined. The length of the CDR3 is 13 residues. The V gene's germline CDR1 is LNHDA and CDR2 SQIVND (reference sequence). The V end lost 3 bases, the J end lost 5 bases, and 7 bases lay between the germline ends. The variable domain in full, with the rest retrieved from reference TRBV19 and TRBJ2-2, is DGGITQSPKYLFRKEGQNVTLSCEQNLNHDAMYWYRQDPGQGLRLIYYSQIVNDFQKGDIAEGYSVSREKKESFPLTVTSAQKNPTAFYLCASSISITGELFFGEGSRLTVL.

This clonotype showed up just a few times. This may arise from a read error, as a much more abundant clone is one base away. The chain joins TRBV15 to TRBJ1-2; no reliable D call. The CDR3 contains 15 residues. Germline assignment: CDR1 LNHNV and CDR2 YYDKDF (reference sequence). The CDR3 loop reads CATSRPPRPNCGYTF. The CDR3 nucleotides read TGTGCCACCAGCAGACCTCCCCGGCCTAACTGTGGCTACACCTTC.

This clonotype was recorded at least ten times. V is TRBV12-3 or TRBV12-4 and J is TRBJ1-2, with TRBD1 identical over 8 bases. The ends lost 6 bases at V and 8 bases at J; junction bases unmatched: 14. The CDR3 consists of 15 residues. DNA for the CDR3: TGTGCCAGCAGGCGGAACCCCGGGACAGGAGGAGGCTACACCTTC. This translates into CASRRNPGTGGGYTF.

This clonotype was observed many times. The rearrangement uses TRBV19 and TRBJ1-2; no clear D gene. V dropped 5 bases and J dropped 2 bases, with 9 bases sitting between them. CDR1 is LNHDA, CDR2 SQIVND, per germline (reference sequence). This CDR3 spans 13 amino acids. DNA of the CDR3: TGTGCCAGTAGTCGTTCAGTAAACTATGGCTACACCTTC. Translation gives CASSRSVNYGYTF.

As to this clonotype: A read error may be the cause here, since a much bigger clone is one base away. This chain joins TRBV7-9 and TRBJ1-6; tentative D call: TRBD1 (6 bases). V was pared by 4 bases and J by 0 bases, with 13 bases between. Germline values: CDR1 SEHNR, CDR2 FQNEAQ (reference sequence). The CDR3 is 17 amino acids. In DNA, the CDR3 is TGTGCCAGCAGCTCAGGGACACTGAGCTCCTATAATTCACCCCTCCACTTT. It yields the protein CASSSGTLSSYNSPLHF.

This clonotype was found a few times. This chain links TRBV25-1 with TRBJ2-7; D gene uncertain. The CDR3 extends over 13 amino acids. Germline CDR1 is MGHDK and CDR2 is SYGVNS. V was pared by 8 bases and J by 2 bases, with 13 bases between. DNA for the CDR3: TGTGCCAGCTCGGCTCTCGACGCCTACGAGCAGTACTTC. The encoded protein is CASSALDAYEQYF.

The J gene is TRBJ2-5, the V gene TRBV12-3 or TRBV12-4; D possibly matches TRBD1 or TRBD2 (6 bases each). The CDR3 loop spans 15 amino acids. V dropped 6 bases and J dropped 7 bases, with 21 bases sitting between them. The CDR3 loop is CASSPRGELTATQYF. The CDR3 DNA is TGTGCCAGCAGCCCAAGGGGGGAACTGACGGCGACCCAGTACTTC.

CDR3 loop: CSVDRDTGTGTQHF. The CDR3 coding sequence is TGCAGCGTTGATAGGGACACGGGGACGGGGACCCAGCATTTT. V usage is TRBV29-1 and J usage is TRBJ1-5; D may be TRBD1 (6 bases). This CDR3 is 14 amino acids long. Germline CDR1 reads SQVTM; CDR2 reads ANQGSEA. V lost 3 bases and J 11 bases, leaving 20 bases between the germline ends.

This clonotype was seen a few times. The rearrangement uses TRBV30 and TRBJ1-1; D gene unclear. Germline CDR1 and CDR2: GTSNPN and SVGIG (reference sequence). The CDR3 consists of 11 residues. V lost 0 bases and J lost 4, with 3 bases in between. The CDR3 DNA reads TGTGCCTGGAGTGTTGGCACTGAAGCTTTCTTT. It yields the protein CAWSVGTEAFF. Full variable domain (remainder filled in from reference TRBV30 and TRBJ1-1): SQTIHQWPATLVQPVGSPLSLECTVEGTSNPNLYWYRQAAGRGLQLLFYSVGIGQISSEVPQNLSASRPQDRQFILSSKKLLLSDSGFYLCAWSVGTEAFFGQGTRLTVV.

This chain links TRBV6-6 with TRBJ2-3; TRBD1 agrees at 7 bases. The CDR3 runs to 13 residues. The V and J ends lost 6 bases and 4 bases, in that order; junction bases with no gene match: 4. The germline CDR1 and CDR2 sequences are MNHNY and SVGAGI (reference sequence). In DNA form, the CDR3 reads TGTGCCAGCAGGGGACAGAATGCAGATACGCAGTATTTT. Amino acids: CASRGQNADTQYF.

The rearrangement links TRBV28 to TRBJ1-2; possibly TRBD1 for D (6 bases). Germline values: CDR1 MDHEN, CDR2 SYDVKM. The CDR3 runs 13 residues. V was trimmed by 3 bases and J by 6 bases, leaving 11 bases between them. The CDR3 region has the DNA TGTGCCAGCAGTTTTTCAGGGGTCGATGGCTACACCTTC. Translated: CASSFSGVDGYTF.

On this clonotype itself: One end of the junction fails to match germline, which may point to a read error. This chain's CDR3 is CASSEGQGGQPQYF. In nucleotides, the CDR3 is TGTGCCAGCAGCGAAGGACAGGGCGGGCAGCCCCAGTACTTC. The chain carries TRBV10-2 and TRBJ2-5; 8 bases fit TRBD1. The CDR3 extends over 14 amino acids. CDR1 WSHSY and CDR2 SAAADI come from the germline V gene.

This clonotype was picked up many times. The rearrangement links TRBV19 to TRBJ1-1; a weak D match, TRBD1 (5 bases). The germline V gene has CDR1 LNHDA and CDR2 SQIVND (reference sequence). The CDR3 loop spans 12 amino acids. V was shortened by 5 bases and J by 7 bases, with 11 bases between the two germline ends. CDR3 sequence reads: CASSPNRIEAFF. The CDR3 DNA reads as TGTGCCAGTAGTCCAAACAGGATTGAAGCTTTCTTT.

Regarding this clonotype: This may stem from a read error, because a much larger clone lies one nucleotide away. The CDR3 DNA is TGTGCCACCAGCGTTAACCACAGGGGTAGCTCCTACGAGCAGTACTTC. Translating gives CATSVNHRGSSYEQYF. V is TRBV12-3 or TRBV12-4 and J is TRBJ2-7; 7 bases agree with TRBD1. The CDR3 extends over 16 amino acids. The V and J ends lost 10 bases and 0 bases, in that order; junction bases with no gene match: 15.

The V and J genes are TRBV12-3 or TRBV12-4 and TRBJ2-5, with 7 bases lining up with TRBD1. The CDR3 totals 15 residues. V gave up 6 bases and J gave up 4 bases; unmatched junction bases: 11. CDR3: CASRTAGTARETQYF. The DNA for the CDR3 is TGTGCCAGCAGGACTGCCGGGACAGCGAGAGAGACCCAGTACTTC.

The chain has TRBV28 and TRBJ2-5, with a weak D call TRBD1 (6 bases). This CDR3 contains 15 residues. Trimming took 3 bases from V and 5 from J, leaving 16 bases between them. CDR1 and CDR2 from the germline V gene are MDHEN and SYDVKM. The CDR3 sequence is CASSFQGNVGETQYF. CDR3 nucleotide sequence: TGTGCCAGCAGTTTCCAGGGGAATGTTGGGGAGACCCAGTACTTC.

In its sample, this clonotype was seen many times. V gene TRBV7-2 combines with J gene TRBJ1-2; TRBD1 matches 7 bases. CDR1 and CDR2 from the germline V gene are SGHTA and FQGNSA. The CDR3 is 16 amino acids. V shed 0 bases and J 2 bases; nucleotides not matched to a gene: 6. The CDR3 protein is CASSLASGTENYGYTF. The CDR3 bases are TGTGCCAGCAGCTTAGCGTCTGGGACAGAGAACTATGGCTACACCTTC.

This chain links TRBV6-5 with TRBJ2-6, with unresolved D. The germline V gene has CDR1 MNHEY and CDR2 SVGAGI. The CDR3 spans 14 residues. V shed 6 bases and J shed 4 bases, with 10 bases lying between them. The CDR3: CASRGSTGANVLTF. For the CDR3, the DNA is TGTGCCAGCAGGGGATCGACAGGGGCCAACGTCCTGACTTTC.